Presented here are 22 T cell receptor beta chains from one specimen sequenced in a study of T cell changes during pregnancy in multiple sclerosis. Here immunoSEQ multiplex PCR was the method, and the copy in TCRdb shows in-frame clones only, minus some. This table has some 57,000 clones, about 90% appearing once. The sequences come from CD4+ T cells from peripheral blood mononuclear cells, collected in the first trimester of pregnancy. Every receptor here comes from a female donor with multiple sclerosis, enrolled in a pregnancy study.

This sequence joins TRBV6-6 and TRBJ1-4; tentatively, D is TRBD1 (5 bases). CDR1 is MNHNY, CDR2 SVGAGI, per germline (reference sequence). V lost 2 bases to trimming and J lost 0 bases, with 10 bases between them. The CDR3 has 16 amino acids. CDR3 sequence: CASSYTLQATNEKLFF. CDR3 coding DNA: TGTGCCAGCAGTTACACGCTACAGGCAACTAATGAAAAACTGTTTTTT.

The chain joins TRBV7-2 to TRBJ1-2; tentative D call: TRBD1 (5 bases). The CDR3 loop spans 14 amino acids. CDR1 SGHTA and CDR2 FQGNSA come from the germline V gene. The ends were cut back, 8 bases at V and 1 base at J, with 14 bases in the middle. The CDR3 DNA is TGTGCCAGCGCCAGAGACAGCCTTAACTATGGCTACACCTTC. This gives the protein CASARDSLNYGYTF.

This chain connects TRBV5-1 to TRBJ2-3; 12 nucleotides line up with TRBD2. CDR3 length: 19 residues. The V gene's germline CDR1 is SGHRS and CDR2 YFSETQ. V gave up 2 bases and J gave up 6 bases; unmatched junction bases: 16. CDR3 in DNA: TGCGCCAGCAGCTTCGGGGGGGGACTAGCGGGTCGGGCGTTTGATACGCAGTATTTT. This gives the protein CASSFGGGLAGRAFDTQYF.

The chain's CDR3 is CASSQLGGQNEQFF. As DNA, the CDR3 is TGCGCCAGCAGCCAATTGGGGGGGCAAAATGAGCAGTTCTTC. This chain uses TRBV4-3 with TRBJ2-1; a weak D match, TRBD2 (7 bases). CDR3 length equals 14 residues. Germline V lookup: CDR1 LGHNA, CDR2 YSLEER. Trimming cost V 2 bases and J 7 bases, with 12 bases left between them.

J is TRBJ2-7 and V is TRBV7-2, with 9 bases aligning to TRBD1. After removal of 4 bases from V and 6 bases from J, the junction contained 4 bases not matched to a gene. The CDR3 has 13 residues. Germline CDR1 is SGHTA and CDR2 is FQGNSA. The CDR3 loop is CASSSTGGGEQYF. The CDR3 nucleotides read TGTGCCAGCAGCTCGACAGGGGGGGGCGAGCAGTACTTC.

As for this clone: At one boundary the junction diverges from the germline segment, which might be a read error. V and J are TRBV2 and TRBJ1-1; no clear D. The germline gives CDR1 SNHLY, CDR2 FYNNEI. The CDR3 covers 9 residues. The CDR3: CASSEAPKW. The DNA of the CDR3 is TGTGCCAGCAGTGAAGCCCCTAAGTGG.

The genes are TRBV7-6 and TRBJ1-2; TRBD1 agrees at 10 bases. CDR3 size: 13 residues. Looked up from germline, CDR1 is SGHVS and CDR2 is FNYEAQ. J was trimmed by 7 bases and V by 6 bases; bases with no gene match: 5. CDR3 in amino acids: CASSDRGRGGYTF. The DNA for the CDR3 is TGTGCCAGCAGTGACAGGGGGCGGGGTGGCTACACCTTC.

This CDR3 is CASSQPAGGRGTDTQYF. The CDR3 coding sequence is TGTGCCAGCAGCCAACCAGCGGGGGGGCGTGGCACAGATACGCAGTATTTT. The chain joins TRBV4-2 to TRBJ2-3; 10 bases match TRBD2. V was pared by 2 bases and J by 1 base, with 6 bases of the junction left unmatched. The CDR3 consists of 17 residues. CDR1 is LGHNA and CDR2 is YNFKEQ in the germline V gene.

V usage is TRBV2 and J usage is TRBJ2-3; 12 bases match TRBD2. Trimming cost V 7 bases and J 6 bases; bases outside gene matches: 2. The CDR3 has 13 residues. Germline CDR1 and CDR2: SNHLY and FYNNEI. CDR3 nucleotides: TGTGCCAGCAACCTAGCGGGGGGGGATACGCAGTATTTT. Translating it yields CASNLAGGDTQYF. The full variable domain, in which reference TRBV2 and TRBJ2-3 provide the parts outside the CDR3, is EPEVTQTPSHQVTQMGQEVILRCVPISNHLYFYWYRQILGQKVEFLVSFYNNEISEKSEIFDDQFSVERPDGSNFTLKIRSTKLEDSAMYFCASNLAGGDTQYFGPGTRLTVL.

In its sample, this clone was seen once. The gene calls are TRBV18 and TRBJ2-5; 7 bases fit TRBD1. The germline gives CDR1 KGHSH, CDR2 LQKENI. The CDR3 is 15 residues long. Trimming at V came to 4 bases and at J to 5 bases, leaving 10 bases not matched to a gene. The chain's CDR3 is CASSLDRDPGETQYF. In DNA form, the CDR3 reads TGTGCCAGCTCACTCGACAGGGACCCCGGGGAGACCCAGTACTTC.

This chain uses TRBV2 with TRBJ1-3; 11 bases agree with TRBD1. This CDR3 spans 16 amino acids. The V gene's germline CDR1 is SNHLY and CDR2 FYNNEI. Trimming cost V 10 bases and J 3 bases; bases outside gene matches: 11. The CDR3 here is CATGQGANLGGNTIYF. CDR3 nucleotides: TGTGCCACCGGACAGGGGGCAAATCTGGGTGGAAACACCATATATTTT.

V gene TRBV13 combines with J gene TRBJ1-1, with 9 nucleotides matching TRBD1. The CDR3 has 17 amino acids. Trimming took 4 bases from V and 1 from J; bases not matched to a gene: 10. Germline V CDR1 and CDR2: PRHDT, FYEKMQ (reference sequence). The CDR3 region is CASSWGQGKRGNTEAFF. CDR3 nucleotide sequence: TGTGCCAGCAGCTGGGGACAGGGCAAGAGGGGGAACACTGAAGCTTTCTTT.

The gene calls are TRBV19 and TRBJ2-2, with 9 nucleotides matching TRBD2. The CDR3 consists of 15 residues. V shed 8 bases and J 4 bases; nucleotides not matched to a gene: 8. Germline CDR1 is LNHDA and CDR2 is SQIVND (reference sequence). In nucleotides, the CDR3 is TGTGCCAGTCGGCCGGCACTAGCGGGCACCGGGGAGCTGTTTTTT. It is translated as CASRPALAGTGELFF.

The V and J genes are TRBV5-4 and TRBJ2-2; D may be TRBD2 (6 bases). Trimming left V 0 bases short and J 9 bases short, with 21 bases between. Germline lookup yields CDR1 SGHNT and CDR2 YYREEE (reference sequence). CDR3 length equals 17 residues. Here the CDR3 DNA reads TGTGCCAGCAGCTTGGGTAGTAGTGGGGGGAGACCCCGGGAGCTGTTTTTT. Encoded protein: CASSLGSSGGRPRELFF.

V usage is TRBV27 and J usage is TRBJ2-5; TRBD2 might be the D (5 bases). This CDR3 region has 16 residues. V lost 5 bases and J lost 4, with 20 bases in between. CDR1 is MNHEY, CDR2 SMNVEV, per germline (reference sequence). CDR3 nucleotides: TGTGCCAGCAGTCTACGAGGAGCCACCCGGGGAGAGACCCAGTACTTC. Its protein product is CASSLRGATRGETQYF.

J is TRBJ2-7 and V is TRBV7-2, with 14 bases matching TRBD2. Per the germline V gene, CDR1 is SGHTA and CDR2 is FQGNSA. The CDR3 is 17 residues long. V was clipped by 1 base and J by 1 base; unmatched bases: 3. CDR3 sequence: CASSLVGTSGGSYEQYF. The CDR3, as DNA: TGTGCCAGCAGCTTAGTTGGGACTAGCGGGGGATCCTACGAGCAGTACTTC.

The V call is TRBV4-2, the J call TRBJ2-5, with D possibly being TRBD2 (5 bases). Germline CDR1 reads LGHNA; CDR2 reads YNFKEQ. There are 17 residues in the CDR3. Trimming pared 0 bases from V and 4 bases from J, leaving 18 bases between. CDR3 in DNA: TGTGCCAGCAGCCAAGATTGGGTCCTCGGGCGGGCAGAGACCCAGTACTTC. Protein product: CASSQDWVLGRAETQYF.

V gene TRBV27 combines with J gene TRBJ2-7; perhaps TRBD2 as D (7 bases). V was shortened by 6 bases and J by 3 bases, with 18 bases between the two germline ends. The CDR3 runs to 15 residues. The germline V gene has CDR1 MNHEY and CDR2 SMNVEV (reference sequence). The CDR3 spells CASSTGGRGNYEQYF. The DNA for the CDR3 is TGTGCCAGCAGCACCGGGGGGCGGGGAAACTACGAGCAGTACTTC.

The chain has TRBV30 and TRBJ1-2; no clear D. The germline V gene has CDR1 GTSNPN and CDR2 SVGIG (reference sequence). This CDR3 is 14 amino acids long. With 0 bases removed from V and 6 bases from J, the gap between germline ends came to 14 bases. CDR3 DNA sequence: TGTGCCTGGAGTGTACCGCAACGACTAGATGGCTACACCTTC. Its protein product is CAWSVPQRLDGYTF.

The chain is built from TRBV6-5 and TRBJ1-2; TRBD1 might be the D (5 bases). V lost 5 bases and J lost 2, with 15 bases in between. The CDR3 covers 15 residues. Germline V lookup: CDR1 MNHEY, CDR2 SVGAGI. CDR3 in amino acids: CASSVTLGVNYGYTF. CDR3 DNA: TGTGCCAGCAGTGTCACCCTAGGGGTCAACTATGGCTACACCTTC.

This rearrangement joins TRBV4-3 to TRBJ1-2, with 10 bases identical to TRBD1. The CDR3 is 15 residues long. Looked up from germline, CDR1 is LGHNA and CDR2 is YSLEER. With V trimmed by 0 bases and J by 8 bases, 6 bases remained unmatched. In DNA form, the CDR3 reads TGCGCCAGCAGCCAAGATTTGGACAGGGGGTTCGGCTACACCTTC. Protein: CASSQDLDRGFGYTF.

The CDR3 reads CASTLDRALDEQYF. The CDR3, as DNA: TGTGCCAGCACCTTGGACAGGGCCCTTGACGAGCAGTACTTC. The chain combines TRBV6-1 with TRBJ2-7; TRBD1 matches at 8 bases. The V and J ends lost 7 bases and 5 bases, in that order; junction bases with no gene match: 10. The CDR3 spans 14 residues. The germline gives CDR1 MNHNS, CDR2 SASEGT.